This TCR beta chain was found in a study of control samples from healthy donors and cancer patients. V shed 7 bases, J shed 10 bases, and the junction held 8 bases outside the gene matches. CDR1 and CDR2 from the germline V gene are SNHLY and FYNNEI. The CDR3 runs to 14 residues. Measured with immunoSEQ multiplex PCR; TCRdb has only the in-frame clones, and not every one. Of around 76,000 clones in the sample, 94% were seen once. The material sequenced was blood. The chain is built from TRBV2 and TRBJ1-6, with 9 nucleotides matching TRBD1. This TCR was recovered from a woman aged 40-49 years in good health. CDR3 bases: TGTGCCAGCATTCCGGGACAGGGTTGGTCACCCCTCCACTTT. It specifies CASIPGQGWSPLHF.